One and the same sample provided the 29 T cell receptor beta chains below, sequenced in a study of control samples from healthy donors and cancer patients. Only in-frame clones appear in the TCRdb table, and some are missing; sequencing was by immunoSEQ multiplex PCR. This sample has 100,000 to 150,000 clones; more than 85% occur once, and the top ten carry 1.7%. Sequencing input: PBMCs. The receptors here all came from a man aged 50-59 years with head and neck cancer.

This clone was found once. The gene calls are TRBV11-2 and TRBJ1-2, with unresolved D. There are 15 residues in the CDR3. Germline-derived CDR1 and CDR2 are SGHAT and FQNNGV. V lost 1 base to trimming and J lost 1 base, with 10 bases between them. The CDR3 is CASSLVGSNNYGYTF. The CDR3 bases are TGTGCCAGCAGCTTAGTGGGCAGCAATAACTATGGCTACACCTTC.

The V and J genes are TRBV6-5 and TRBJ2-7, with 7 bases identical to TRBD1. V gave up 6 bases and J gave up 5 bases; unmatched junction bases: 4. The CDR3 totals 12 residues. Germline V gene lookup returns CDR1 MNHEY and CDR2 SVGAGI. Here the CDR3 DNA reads TGTGCCAGCAGCCGACAGGGCCACGAGCAGTACTTC. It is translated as CASSRQGHEQYF.

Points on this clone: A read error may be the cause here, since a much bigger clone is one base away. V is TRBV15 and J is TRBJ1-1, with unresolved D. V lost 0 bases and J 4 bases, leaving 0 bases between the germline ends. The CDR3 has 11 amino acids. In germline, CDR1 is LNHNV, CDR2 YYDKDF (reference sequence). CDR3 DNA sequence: TGTGCCACCAGCAGAGACACTGAAGCTTTCTTT. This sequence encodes CATSRDTEAFF.

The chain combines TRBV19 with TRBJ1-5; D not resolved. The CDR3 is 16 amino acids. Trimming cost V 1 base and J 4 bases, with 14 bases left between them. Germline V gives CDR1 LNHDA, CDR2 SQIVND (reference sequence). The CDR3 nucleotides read TGTGCCAGTAGTATAGGTAGGACGGTTGAAAATCAGCCCCAGCATTTT. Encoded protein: CASSIGRTVENQPQHF.

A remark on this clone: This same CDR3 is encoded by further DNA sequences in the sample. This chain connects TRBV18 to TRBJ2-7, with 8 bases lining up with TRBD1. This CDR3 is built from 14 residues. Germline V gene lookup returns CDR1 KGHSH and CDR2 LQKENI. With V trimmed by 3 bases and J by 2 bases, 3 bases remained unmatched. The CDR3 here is CASSPRQGPYEQYF. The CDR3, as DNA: TGTGCCAGCTCACCTCGACAGGGGCCCTACGAGCAGTACTTC.

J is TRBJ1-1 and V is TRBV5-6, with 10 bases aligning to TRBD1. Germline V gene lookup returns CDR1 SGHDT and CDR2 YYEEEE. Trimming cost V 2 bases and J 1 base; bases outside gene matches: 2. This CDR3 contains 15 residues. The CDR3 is CASSFWTGGNTEAFF. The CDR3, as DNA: TGTGCCAGCAGCTTCTGGACAGGGGGGAACACTGAAGCTTTCTTT. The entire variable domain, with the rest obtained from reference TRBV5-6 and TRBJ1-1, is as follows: DAGVTQSPTHLIKTRGQQVTLRCSPKSGHDTVSWYQQALGQGPQFIFQYYEEEERQRGNFPDRFSGHQFPNYSSELNVNALLLGDSALYLCASSFWTGGNTEAFFGQGTRLTVV.

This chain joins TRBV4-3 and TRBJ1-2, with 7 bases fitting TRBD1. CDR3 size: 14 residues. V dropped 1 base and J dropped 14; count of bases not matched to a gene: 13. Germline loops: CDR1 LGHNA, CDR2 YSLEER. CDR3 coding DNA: TGCGCCAGCAGCCAAGCCCGGACAGGTGGCGGACGAACCTTC. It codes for CASSQARTGGGRTF.

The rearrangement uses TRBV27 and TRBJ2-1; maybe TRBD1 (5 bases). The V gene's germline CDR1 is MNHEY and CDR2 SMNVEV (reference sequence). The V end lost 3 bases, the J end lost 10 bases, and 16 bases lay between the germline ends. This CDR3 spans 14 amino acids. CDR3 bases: TGTGCCAGCAGTTTGGGCCAGGGTGGCGACGAGCAGTTCTTC. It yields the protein CASSLGQGGDEQFF.

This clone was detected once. The CDR3 nucleotides are TGTGCCAGCAGCCAAGATTCGAAGGGAGAGACCCAGTACTTC. This gives the protein CASSQDSKGETQYF. The chain employs TRBV4-2 and TRBJ2-5; no clear D. Trimming left V 0 bases short and J 4 bases short, with 9 bases between. Germline V gene sequence: CDR1 LGHNA, CDR2 YNFKEQ. The CDR3 runs 14 residues.

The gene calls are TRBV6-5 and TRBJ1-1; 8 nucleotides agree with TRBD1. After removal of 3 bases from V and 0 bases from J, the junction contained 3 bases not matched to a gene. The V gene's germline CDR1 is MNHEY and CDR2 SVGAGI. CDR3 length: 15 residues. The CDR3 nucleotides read TGTGCCAGCAGTTATGGGGACAGGATGAACACTGAAGCTTTCTTT. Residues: CASSYGDRMNTEAFF.

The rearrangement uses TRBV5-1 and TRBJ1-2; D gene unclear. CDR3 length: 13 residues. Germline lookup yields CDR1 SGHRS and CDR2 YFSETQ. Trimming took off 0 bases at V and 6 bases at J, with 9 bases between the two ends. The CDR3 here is CASSLGQRDGYTF. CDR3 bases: TGCGCCAGCAGCTTGGGGCAACGGGATGGCTACACCTTC.

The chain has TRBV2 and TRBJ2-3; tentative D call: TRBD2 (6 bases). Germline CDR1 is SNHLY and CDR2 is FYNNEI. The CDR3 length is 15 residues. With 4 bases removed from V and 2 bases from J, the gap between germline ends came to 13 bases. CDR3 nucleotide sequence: TGTGCCAGCAGTGTAAGGACTATCAACACAGATACGCAGTATTTT. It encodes CASSVRTINTDTQYF. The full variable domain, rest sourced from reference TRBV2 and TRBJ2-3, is EPEVTQTPSHQVTQMGQEVILRCVPISNHLYFYWYRQILGQKVEFLVSFYNNEISEKSEIFDDQFSVERPDGSNFTLKIRSTKLEDSAMYFCASSVRTINTDTQYFGPGTRLTVL.

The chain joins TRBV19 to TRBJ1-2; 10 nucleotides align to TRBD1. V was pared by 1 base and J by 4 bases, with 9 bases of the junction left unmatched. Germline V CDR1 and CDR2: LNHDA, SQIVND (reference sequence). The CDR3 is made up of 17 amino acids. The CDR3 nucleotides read TGTGCCAGTAGTATAGGAGCGGGACAGGGGTCGTTCTATGGCTACACCTTC. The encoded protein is CASSIGAGQGSFYGYTF.

CDR3 in amino acids: CASRSPGQVKETQYF. The DNA of the CDR3 is TGTGCCAGCAGGTCGCCGGGACAGGTAAAAGAGACCCAGTACTTC. The chain combines TRBV28 with TRBJ2-5; 8 nucleotides line up with TRBD1. Unmatched junction bases numbered 9, after V lost 6 bases and J lost 3 bases. Germline values: CDR1 MDHEN, CDR2 SYDVKM. This CDR3 has 15 residues.

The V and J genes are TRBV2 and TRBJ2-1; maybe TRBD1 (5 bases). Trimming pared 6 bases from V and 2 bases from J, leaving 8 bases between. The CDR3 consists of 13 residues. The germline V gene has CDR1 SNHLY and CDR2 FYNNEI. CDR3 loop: CASRRQTYNEQFF. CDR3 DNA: TGTGCCAGCAGGCGACAGACCTACAATGAGCAGTTCTTC.

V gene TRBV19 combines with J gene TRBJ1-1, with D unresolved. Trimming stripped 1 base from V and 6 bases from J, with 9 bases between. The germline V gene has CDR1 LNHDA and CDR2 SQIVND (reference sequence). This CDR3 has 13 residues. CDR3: CASSIARTSEAFF. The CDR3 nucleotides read TGTGCCAGTAGTATAGCAAGAACTTCTGAAGCTTTCTTT. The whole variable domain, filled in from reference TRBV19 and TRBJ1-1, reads DGGITQSPKYLFRKEGQNVTLSCEQNLNHDAMYWYRQDPGQGLRLIYYSQIVNDFQKGDIAEGYSVSREKKESFPLTVTSAQKNPTAFYLCASSIARTSEAFFGQGTRLTVV.

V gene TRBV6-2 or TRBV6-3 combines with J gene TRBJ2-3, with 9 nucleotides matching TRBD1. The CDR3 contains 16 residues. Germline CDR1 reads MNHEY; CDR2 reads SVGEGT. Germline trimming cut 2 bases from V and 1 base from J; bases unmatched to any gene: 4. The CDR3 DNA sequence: TGTGCCAGCAGTTACCCCAGGACAGGGGGCACAGATACGCAGTATTTT. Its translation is CASSYPRTGGTDTQYF.

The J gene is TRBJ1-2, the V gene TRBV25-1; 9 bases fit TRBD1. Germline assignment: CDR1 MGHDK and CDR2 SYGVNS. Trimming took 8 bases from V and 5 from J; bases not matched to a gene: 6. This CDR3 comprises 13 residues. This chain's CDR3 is CASWGTGSYGYTF. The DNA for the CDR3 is TGTGCCAGCTGGGGGACAGGGTCTTATGGCTACACCTTC.

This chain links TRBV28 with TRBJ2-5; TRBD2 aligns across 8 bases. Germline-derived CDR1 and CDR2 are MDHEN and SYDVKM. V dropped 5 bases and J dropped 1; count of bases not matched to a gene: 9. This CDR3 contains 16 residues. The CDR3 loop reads CASSPRVAGPQETQYF. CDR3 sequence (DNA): TGTGCCAGCAGTCCTCGGGTAGCGGGACCCCAAGAGACCCAGTACTTC.

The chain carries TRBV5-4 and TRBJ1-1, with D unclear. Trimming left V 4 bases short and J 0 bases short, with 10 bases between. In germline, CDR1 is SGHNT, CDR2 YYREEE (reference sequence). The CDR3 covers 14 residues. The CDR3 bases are TGTGCCAGCAGCACGGACCCGATGAACACTGAAGCTTTCTTT. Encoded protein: CASSTDPMNTEAFF. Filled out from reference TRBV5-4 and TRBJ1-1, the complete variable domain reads ETGVTQSPTHLIKTRGQQVTLRCSSQSGHNTVSWYQQALGQGPQFIFQYYREEENGRGNFPPRFSGLQFPNYSSELNVNALELDDSALYLCASSTDPMNTEAFFGQGTRLTVV.

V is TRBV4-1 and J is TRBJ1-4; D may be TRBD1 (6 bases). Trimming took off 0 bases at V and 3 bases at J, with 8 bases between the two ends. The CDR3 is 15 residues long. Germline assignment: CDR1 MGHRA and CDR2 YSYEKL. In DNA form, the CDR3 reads TGCGCCAGCAGCCAAGACAACAGGGCTAATGAAAAACTGTTTTTT. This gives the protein CASSQDNRANEKLFF.

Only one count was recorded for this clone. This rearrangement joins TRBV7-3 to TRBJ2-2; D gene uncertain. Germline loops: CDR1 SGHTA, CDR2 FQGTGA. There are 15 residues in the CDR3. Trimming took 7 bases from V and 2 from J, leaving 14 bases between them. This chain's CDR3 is CASTLGHLNTGELFF. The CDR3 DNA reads TGTGCCAGCACCCTTGGGCACCTAAACACCGGGGAGCTGTTTTTT.

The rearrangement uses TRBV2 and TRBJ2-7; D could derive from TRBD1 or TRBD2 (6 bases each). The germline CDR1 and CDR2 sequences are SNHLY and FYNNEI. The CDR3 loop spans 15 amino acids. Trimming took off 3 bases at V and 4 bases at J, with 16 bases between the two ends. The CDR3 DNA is TGTGCCAGCAGTGAGGTTATGGGGGGCCCATACGAGCAGTACTTC. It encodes CASSEVMGGPYEQYF.

As DNA, the CDR3 is TGTGCCAGCAGCTTAGACGGCCGGGGTGCCCAGCATTTT. It codes for CASSLDGRGAQHF. The chain is built from TRBV11-2 and TRBJ1-5; no reliable D call. The CDR3 has 13 amino acids. Trimming pared 0 bases from V and 11 bases from J, leaving 11 bases between. CDR1 and CDR2 from the germline V gene are SGHAT and FQNNGV.

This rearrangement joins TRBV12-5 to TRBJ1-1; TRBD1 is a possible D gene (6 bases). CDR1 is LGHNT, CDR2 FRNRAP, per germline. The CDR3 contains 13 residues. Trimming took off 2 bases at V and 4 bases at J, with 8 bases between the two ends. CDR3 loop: CASGLTGFTEAFF. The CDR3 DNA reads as TGTGCTAGTGGTTTGACAGGGTTCACTGAAGCTTTCTTT.

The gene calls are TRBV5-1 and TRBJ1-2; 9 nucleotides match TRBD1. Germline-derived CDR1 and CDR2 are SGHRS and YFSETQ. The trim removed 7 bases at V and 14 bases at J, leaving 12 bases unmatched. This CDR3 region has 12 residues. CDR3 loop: CASSVRDRGRTF. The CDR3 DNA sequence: TGCGCCAGCTCCGTCCGTGACAGGGGGAGAACCTTC.

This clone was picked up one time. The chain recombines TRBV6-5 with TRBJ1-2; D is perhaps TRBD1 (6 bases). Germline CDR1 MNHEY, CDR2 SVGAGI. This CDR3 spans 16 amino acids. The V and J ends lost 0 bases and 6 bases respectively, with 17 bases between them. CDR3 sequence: CASSYSRTVKGHGYTF. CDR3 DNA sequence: TGTGCCAGCAGTTACTCTCGGACAGTAAAAGGGCATGGCTACACCTTC.

CDR3 sequence: CATQQGAGSSYNSPLHF. The CDR3 DNA follows: TGTGCCACTCAACAGGGGGCTGGGAGCTCCTATAATTCACCCCTCCACTTT. The chain has TRBV5-4 and TRBJ1-6, with 9 bases lining up with TRBD1. Germline CDR1 and CDR2: SGHNT and YYREEE (reference sequence). V lost 9 bases and J lost 0; bases outside the gene matches: 10. The CDR3 spans 17 residues.

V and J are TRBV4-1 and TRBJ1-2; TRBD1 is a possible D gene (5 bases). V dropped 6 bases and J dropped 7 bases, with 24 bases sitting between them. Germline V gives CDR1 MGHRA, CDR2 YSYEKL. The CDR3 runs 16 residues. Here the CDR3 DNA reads TGCGCCAGCAGACTCATTGGGGCCCCCCGTCGTGGTGGCTACACCTTC. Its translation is CASRLIGAPRRGGYTF.